This passage covers 20 T cell receptor beta chains from one sample sequenced in a study of blood T cell repertoires in COVID-19. Assay used: immunoSEQ multiplex PCR; TCRdb lists only in-frame clones, some missing. The sample has just over 15,000 clones, more than 65% seen once. The sequenced material came from peripheral blood. Source of these receptors: a human donor in a cohort sampled during active COVID-19.

This chain joins TRBV4-2 and TRBJ2-5; TRBD2 aligns across 16 bases. The ends lost 4 bases at V and 4 bases at J; junction bases unmatched: 12. In germline, CDR1 is LGHNA, CDR2 YNFKEQ. CDR3 size: 19 residues. CDR3 sequence (DNA): TGTGCCAGCAGCCCGGGGACTAGCGGGGGGGCCGTGTTGGGAGAGACCCAGTACTTC. Translating gives CASSPGTSGGAVLGETQYF.

CDR3 loop: CASSLRGAQLNTEAFF. CDR3 nucleotide sequence: TGCGCCAGCAGCCTCAGGGGCGCACAGTTGAACACTGAAGCTTTCTTT. V usage is TRBV4-1 and J usage is TRBJ1-1; TRBD1 is a possible D gene (6 bases). The V gene's germline CDR1 is MGHRA and CDR2 YSYEKL. This CDR3 is built from 16 residues. Trimming removed 4 bases from V and 0 bases from J, with 15 bases in between.

The V and J genes are TRBV7-2 and TRBJ2-3; D perhaps matches TRBD1 (7 bases). Germline CDR1 is SGHTA and CDR2 is FQGNSA. V gave up 1 base and J gave up 4 bases, with 9 bases separating them. This CDR3 region has 14 residues. This CDR3 is CASSLVRGADTQYF. CDR3 nucleotides: TGTGCCAGCAGCTTAGTCAGGGGGGCAGATACGCAGTATTTT.

This chain uses TRBV3-1 (or the pseudogene TRBV3-2) with TRBJ1-3, with 7 bases that match TRBD1. The germline V gene encodes CDR1 LGHDT and CDR2 YNNKEL (reference sequence). V trimming: 1 base; J trimming: 3 bases; junction bases outside the gene matches: 9. This CDR3 is 17 amino acids long. This CDR3 is CASSQGGAGGIGNTIYF. The CDR3 DNA follows: TGTGCCAGCAGCCAAGGAGGGGCAGGGGGTATTGGAAACACCATATATTTT.

Relative to its sample, this clone is medium-sized. The V call is TRBV7-9, the J call TRBJ1-4; no clear D. Trimming pared 5 bases from V and 5 bases from J, leaving 9 bases between. Per germline, CDR1 SEHNR and CDR2 FQNEAQ (reference sequence). The CDR3 is made up of 13 amino acids. CDR3: CASSEGYNEKLFF. In DNA, the CDR3 is TGTGCCAGCAGCGAGGGATACAATGAAAAACTGTTTTTT.

This chain joins TRBV27 and TRBJ2-6; TRBD1 is a possible D gene (6 bases). The CDR3 runs 15 residues. V dropped 6 bases and J dropped 2 bases, with 11 bases sitting between them. From germline, CDR1 is MNHEY and CDR2 SMNVEV (reference sequence). The CDR3 loop reads CASRPGAPGANVLTF. CDR3 nucleotide sequence: TGTGCCAGCAGGCCAGGGGCCCCTGGGGCCAACGTCCTGACTTTC.

Only a few counts were recorded for this clone. The chain joins TRBV5-4 to TRBJ2-3; 14 bases map to TRBD2. The CDR3 extends over 17 amino acids. V was pared by 4 bases and J by 9 bases, with 13 bases of the junction left unmatched. Germline loops: CDR1 SGHNT, CDR2 YYREEE (reference sequence). Written as DNA, the CDR3 is TGTGCCAGCAGCCTCGTGACTAGCGGGGGGGCTGGATTAACGCAGTATTTT. It translates to CASSLVTSGGAGLTQYF.

V is TRBV6-2 or TRBV6-3 and J is TRBJ2-7; 8 bases align to TRBD2. Germline loops: CDR1 MNHEY, CDR2 SVGEGT. After removal of 1 base from V and 0 bases from J, the junction contained 5 bases not matched to a gene. CDR3 length equals 16 residues. The CDR3 nucleotides are TGTGCCAGCAGTTACTTCAGCGGGGGTAGCTCCTACGAGCAGTACTTC. This codes for CASSYFSGGSSYEQYF.

This chain uses TRBV19 with TRBJ2-7; weak D call: TRBD2 (5 bases). Germline CDR1 LNHDA, CDR2 SQIVND (reference sequence). The germline V and J ends were trimmed by 6 bases and 2 bases, with 17 bases remaining between them. CDR3 length: 15 amino acids. CDR3 coding DNA: TGTGCCAGTAGCCCCGCTTCGGGGTCTCCCTACGAGCAGTACTTC. Protein sequence: CASSPASGSPYEQYF.

This chain joins TRBV25-1 and TRBJ1-4; 8 bases agree with TRBD1. Germline V lookup: CDR1 MGHDK, CDR2 SYGVNS. The trim removed 2 bases at V and 10 bases at J, leaving 9 bases unmatched. This CDR3 region has 15 residues. CDR3 DNA: TGTGCCAGCAGTGAACGGGCAGGGGGCGCAGGAAAACTGTTTTTT. Its translation: CASSERAGGAGKLFF.

This sequence joins TRBV4-2 and TRBJ1-2, with D possibly TRBD1 on 6 matching bases. Germline V lookup: CDR1 LGHNA, CDR2 YNFKEQ. The CDR3 has 14 residues. Trimming removed 3 bases at V and 9 bases at J, with 17 bases between. CDR3 amino acids: CASSQEQGPFRYTF. CDR3 bases: TGTGCCAGCAGCCAGGAACAGGGCCCCTTTCGCTACACCTTC.

In nucleotides, the CDR3 is TGCGCCAGCAGTTTAGACAGGGAGGACACTGAAGCTTTCTTT. Translating it yields CASSLDREDTEAFF. The rearrangement links TRBV5-1 to TRBJ1-1; TRBD1 agrees at 7 bases. Germline V lookup: CDR1 SGHRS, CDR2 YFSETQ. With 5 bases clipped from V and 3 bases from J, the junction kept 7 bases outside the gene matches. This CDR3 has 14 amino acids.

V gene TRBV29-1 combines with J gene TRBJ1-1; TRBD1 matches at 8 bases. The CDR3 sequence is 16 residues long. Germline assignment: CDR1 SQVTM and CDR2 ANQGSEA. V shed 7 bases and J 1 base; nucleotides not matched to a gene: 14. CDR3 protein: CSAGSDTGGPNTEAFF. DNA of the CDR3: TGCAGCGCGGGGTCAGACACAGGGGGGCCGAACACTGAAGCTTTCTTT.

This chain uses TRBV5-1 with TRBJ2-1; 11 bases map to TRBD2. After removal of 2 bases from V and 0 bases from J, the junction contained 1 base not matched to a gene. There are 16 residues in the CDR3. Germline CDR1 is SGHRS and CDR2 is YFSETQ. The DNA of the CDR3 is TGCGCCAGCAGCTTAACTAGCGGGAGCTCCTACAATGAGCAGTTCTTC. Encoded protein: CASSLTSGSSYNEQFF. The complete variable domain, with remaining parts taken from reference TRBV5-1 and TRBJ2-1, reads KAGVTQTPRYLIKTRGQQVTLSCSPISGHRSVSWYQQTPGQGLQFLFEYFSETQRNKGNFPGRFSGRQFSNSRSEMNVSTLELGDSALYLCASSLTSGSSYNEQFFGPGTRLTVL.

V usage is TRBV11-3 and J usage is TRBJ2-1; 13 bases are shared with TRBD2. Unmatched junction bases numbered 7, after V lost 3 bases and J lost 2 bases. CDR3 length: 18 amino acids. The germline V gene encodes CDR1 SGHNT and CDR2 YENEEA. The CDR3 spells CASSFGLAGAFAYNEQFF. CDR3 nucleotides: TGTGCCAGCAGCTTCGGACTAGCGGGAGCCTTCGCCTACAATGAGCAGTTCTTC.

V gene TRBV29-1 combines with J gene TRBJ2-1; TRBD2 matches 8 bases. The V segment lost 5 bases and the J segment 4 bases; nucleotides outside the gene matches: 7. There are 14 residues in the CDR3. Germline V gives CDR1 SQVTM, CDR2 ANQGSEA. The CDR3: CSVLGLAGYNEQFF. The CDR3 coding sequence is TGCAGCGTTCTCGGGCTAGCGGGTTACAATGAGCAGTTCTTC.

The chain recombines TRBV25-1 with TRBJ1-1; a possible D gene is TRBD1 (6 bases). Per germline, CDR1 MGHDK and CDR2 SYGVNS. CDR3 length equals 17 residues. Deletions cut 7 bases from V and 3 bases from J, with 24 bases between. This CDR3 reads CASTTEFGGAGDTEAFF. DNA of the CDR3: TGTGCCAGCACTACCGAGTTTGGGGGGGCCGGGGACACTGAAGCTTTCTTT.

The chain employs TRBV9 and TRBJ2-2; D remains ambiguous. Trimming took 0 bases from V and 4 from J, leaving 4 bases between them. This CDR3 is 13 amino acids long. Germline lookup yields CDR1 SGDLS and CDR2 YYNGEE. This CDR3 reads CASSVDITGELFF. The CDR3 DNA reads as TGTGCCAGCAGCGTAGATATCACCGGGGAGCTGTTTTTT.

The V gene is TRBV6-5, the J gene TRBJ2-3; D possibly corresponds to TRBD2 (6 bases). CDR1 MNHEY and CDR2 SVGAGI come from the germline V gene. This CDR3 has 14 amino acids. Trimming cost V 8 bases and J 3 bases, with 15 bases left between them. CDR3 coding DNA: TGTGCCAGCCGAACCGGGGGACTTACAGATACGCAGTATTTT. It translates to CASRTGGLTDTQYF.

The CDR3 sequence is CASSSENTEAFF. The CDR3 DNA sequence: TGCGCCAGCAGCTCAGAAAACACTGAAGCTTTCTTT. The chain recombines TRBV5-1 with TRBJ1-1; no clear D. Germline loops: CDR1 SGHRS, CDR2 YFSETQ. V was shortened by 3 bases and J by 2 bases, with 5 bases between the two germline ends. The CDR3 length is 12 residues.